This TCR beta chain was captured in a study of Graves' ophthalmopathy and Graves' hyperthyroidism. Trimming took 5 bases from V and 6 from J, leaving 14 bases between them. The CDR3 has 14 residues. Germline V CDR1 and CDR2: KGHDR, SFDVKD. This clonotype was seen more than once but under ten times. The antigen is undetermined. Study-wide results and limits: A 13-signature model separated ophthalmopathy from stable hyperthyroidism, just over 85% sensitivity, 81.08% specificity. Ophthalmopathy progression predictions by the model showed 72.22% specificity and about 71% sensitivity.

RNA transcripts provided the template for amplifying TCR beta CDR3 regions. The authors performed first-round RT-PCR with HTBI primers and then a second-round multiplex PCR. TCRdb passed the multiplex PCR reads through MiXCR, listing each CDR3 protein once. This table holds 500,000 to 600,000 distinct CDR3 sequences, 39% found once. The study recruited hyperthyroidism patients aged 18 to 65 who were newly diagnosed, under 2 months' duration. This sequence was found in an adult man with Graves' hyperthyroidism. This sequence joins TRBV24-1 and TRBJ2-3, with D unresolved. The sequenced sample consisted of peripheral blood or thyroid tissue (not recorded which). The CDR3 sequence: CATSGQYSLDTQYF. CDR3 DNA: TGTGCCACCAGTGGCCAATATAGTTTGGATACGCAGTATTTT.